This entry describes one T cell receptor beta chain. This entry comes from a study of blood T cell repertoires in COVID-19. Study at large: Donors in the United States, Italy and Spain gave samples during acute or convalescent COVID-19. T cells, B-cell-depleted T cells, or PBMCs provided the cDNA or gDNA that served as material.

Looked up from germline, CDR1 is MNHNY and CDR2 is SVGAGI (reference sequence). The CDR3 is 13 residues long. With 0 bases removed from V and 5 bases from J, the gap between germline ends came to 8 bases. As originally analysed: Amplification with reference gene primers provided the estimates of nucleated cell counts. Sequencing was performed with immunoSEQ multiplex PCR; in TCRdb, only in-frame clones are kept and a portion is missing. The D gene and trimming were derived from the DNA, and the V and J assignments and clone size from that table. The sample records approximately 260,000 clones, around 86% being singletons.

The source of this sequence is a woman aged 55 to 70 with active or convalescent COVID-19. The sequencing input was peripheral blood. The J gene is TRBJ2-7, the V gene TRBV6-6, with no clear D. The CDR3 DNA is TGTGCCAGCAGTTACTCCCGCCAGGACGAGCAGTACTTC. Residues: CASSYSRQDEQYF.